This T cell receptor (beta chain) emerged from a study of CD8+ T cells in alopecia areata. The sample's treatment: oral pan-JAK inhibitor, 5-10 mg twice daily. A few counts support this clone. Isolated RNA was reverse transcribed into cDNA used as the sequencing template. TCRdb's table, derived via immunoSEQ multiplex PCR, lists solely in-frame clones and lacks some. The sample has over 60,000 clones, 40% to 55% seen once. The sequence derives from a human donor with alopecia areata. The sample consisted of CD8+ T cells sorted from blood, taken at approximately week 37, from a patient treated with tofacitinib.

CDR3 nucleotides: TGTGCCAGCAGTGACACCTCAACCTACGAGCAGTACTTC. It encodes CASSDTSTYEQYF. V gene TRBV25-1 combines with J gene TRBJ2-7; D is unclear. V was clipped by 3 bases and J by 2 bases, with 8 bases between them. CDR3 length: 13 amino acids. Germline CDR1 MGHDK, CDR2 SYGVNS.